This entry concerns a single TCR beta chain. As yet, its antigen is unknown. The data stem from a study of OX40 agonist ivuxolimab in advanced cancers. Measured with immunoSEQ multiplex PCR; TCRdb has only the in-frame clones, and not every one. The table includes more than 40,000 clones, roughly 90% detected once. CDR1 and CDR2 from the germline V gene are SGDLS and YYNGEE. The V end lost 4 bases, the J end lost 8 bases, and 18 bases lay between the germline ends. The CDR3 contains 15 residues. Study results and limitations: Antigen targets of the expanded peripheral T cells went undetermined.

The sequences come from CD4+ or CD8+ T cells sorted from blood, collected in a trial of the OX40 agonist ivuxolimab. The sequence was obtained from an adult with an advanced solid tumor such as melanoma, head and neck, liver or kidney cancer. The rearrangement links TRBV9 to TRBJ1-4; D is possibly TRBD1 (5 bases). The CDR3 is CASSPFGGGYEKLFF. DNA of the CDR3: TGTGCCAGCAGCCCGTTCGGGGGAGGTTACGAAAAACTGTTTTTT.